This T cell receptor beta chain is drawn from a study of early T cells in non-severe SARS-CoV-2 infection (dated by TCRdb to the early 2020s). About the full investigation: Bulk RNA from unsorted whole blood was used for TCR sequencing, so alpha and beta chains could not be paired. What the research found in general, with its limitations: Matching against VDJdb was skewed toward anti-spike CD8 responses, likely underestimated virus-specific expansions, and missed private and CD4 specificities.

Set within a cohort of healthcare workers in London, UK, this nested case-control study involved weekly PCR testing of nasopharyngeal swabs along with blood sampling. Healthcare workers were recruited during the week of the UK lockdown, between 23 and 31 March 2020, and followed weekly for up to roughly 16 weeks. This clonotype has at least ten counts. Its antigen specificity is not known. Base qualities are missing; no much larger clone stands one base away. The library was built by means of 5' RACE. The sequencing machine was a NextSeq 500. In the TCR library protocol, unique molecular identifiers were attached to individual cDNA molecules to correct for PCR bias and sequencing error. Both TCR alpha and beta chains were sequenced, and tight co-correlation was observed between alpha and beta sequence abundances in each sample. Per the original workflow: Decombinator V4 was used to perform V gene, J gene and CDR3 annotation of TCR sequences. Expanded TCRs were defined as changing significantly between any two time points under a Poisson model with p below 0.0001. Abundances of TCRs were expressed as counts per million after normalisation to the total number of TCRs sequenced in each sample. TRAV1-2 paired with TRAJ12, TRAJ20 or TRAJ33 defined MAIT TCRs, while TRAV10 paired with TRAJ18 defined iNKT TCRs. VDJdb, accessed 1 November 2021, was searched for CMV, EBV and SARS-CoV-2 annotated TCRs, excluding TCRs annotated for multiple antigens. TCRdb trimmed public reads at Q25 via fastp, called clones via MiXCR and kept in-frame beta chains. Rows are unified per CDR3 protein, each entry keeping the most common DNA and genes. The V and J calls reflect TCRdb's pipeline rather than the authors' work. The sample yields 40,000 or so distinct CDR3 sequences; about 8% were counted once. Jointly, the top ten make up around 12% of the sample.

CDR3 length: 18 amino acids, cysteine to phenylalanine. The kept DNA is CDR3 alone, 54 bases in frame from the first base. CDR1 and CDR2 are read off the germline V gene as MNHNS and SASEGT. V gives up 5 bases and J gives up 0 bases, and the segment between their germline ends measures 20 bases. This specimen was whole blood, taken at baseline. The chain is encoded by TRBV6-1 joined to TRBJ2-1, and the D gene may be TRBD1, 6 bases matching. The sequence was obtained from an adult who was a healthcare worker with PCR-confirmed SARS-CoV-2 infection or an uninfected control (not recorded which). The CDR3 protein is CASSLQITGILSYNEQFF. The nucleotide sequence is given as TGTGCCAGCAGTCTACAAATCACAGGGATCCTCTCCTACAATGAGCAGTTCTTC.